These 10 T cell receptor beta chains were all obtained from the same sample, sequenced in a study of blood T cell repertoires in COVID-19. TCRdb keeps only in-frame clones here, not all; method: immunoSEQ multiplex PCR. The profile shows 200,000 to 250,000 clones, less than 90% of them singletons. The sequencing input was PBMCs or T cells enriched from blood (not recorded which). The receptors were sampled from a woman aged 40 to 49 who had recovered from COVID-19.

The V call is TRBV7-3, the J call TRBJ2-2, with a tentative D call TRBD2 (6 bases). This CDR3 comprises 16 residues. The V end was cut by 3 bases, the J end by 1 base, with 12 bases between. Germline V gene lookup returns CDR1 SGHTA and CDR2 FQGTGA. CDR3 nucleotides: TGTGCCAGCAGCTTCAACCCGGGGGTGAACACCGGGGAGCTGTTTTTT. Residues: CASSFNPGVNTGELFF.

The V call is TRBV7-2, the J call TRBJ1-1, with D maybe TRBD1 (5 bases). Trimming took 5 bases from V and 11 from J, leaving 12 bases between them. The germline CDR1 and CDR2 sequences are SGHTA and FQGNSA. This CDR3 is 11 amino acids long. CDR3 DNA sequence: TGTGCCAGCAGCGAAGGGGTCGTGGCTTTCTTT. Its translation is CASSEGVVAFF.

The rearrangement uses TRBV10-3 and TRBJ2-7; D may be TRBD1 (6 bases). The germline CDR1 and CDR2 sequences are ENHRY and SYGVKD. The V end was cut by 5 bases, the J end by 6 bases, with 17 bases between. The CDR3 sequence is 14 residues long. The CDR3 bases are TGTGCCATCAGTACAGGACAGCCAGGATCCGAGCAGTACGTC. The encoded protein is CAISTGQPGSEQYV.

The chain joins TRBV4-1 to TRBJ1-2; a weak D match, TRBD1 (6 bases). Between the trimmed V and J ends, which lost 4 bases and 4 bases, there was a span of 19 bases. Germline values: CDR1 MGHRA, CDR2 YSYEKL. CDR3 length: 16 residues. The chain's CDR3 is CASSPDRGGAGYGYTF. In DNA, the CDR3 is TGCGCCAGCAGCCCCGACCGAGGGGGGGCGGGCTATGGCTACACCTTC.

V and J are TRBV3-1 (or the pseudogene TRBV3-2) and TRBJ1-2; 10 bases match TRBD1. After removal of 5 bases from V and 7 bases from J, the junction contained 4 bases not matched to a gene. The CDR3 consists of 13 residues. The germline gives CDR1 LGHDT, CDR2 YNNKEL (reference sequence). In DNA, the CDR3 is TGTGCCAGCAGCTCCGACAGGGGGCTTGGCTACACCTTC. Its protein is CASSSDRGLGYTF.

The chain has TRBV5-1 and TRBJ2-5; 9 nucleotides line up with TRBD2. The CDR3 has 16 amino acids. J was trimmed by 1 base and V by 3 bases; bases with no gene match: 7. In germline, CDR1 is SGHRS, CDR2 YFSETQ. The CDR3 spells CASSSLTSGSQETQYF. CDR3 DNA sequence: TGCGCCAGCAGCTCGCTGACTAGCGGCTCCCAAGAGACCCAGTACTTC.

The J gene is TRBJ1-2, the V gene TRBV3-1 (or the pseudogene TRBV3-2), with TRBD1 matching 7 bases. The CDR3 runs to 13 residues. The V gene's germline CDR1 is LGHDT and CDR2 YNNKEL (reference sequence). Unmatched junction bases numbered 5, after V lost 4 bases and J lost 6 bases. The CDR3 sequence: CASSRQGGDGYTF. In nucleotides, the CDR3 is TGTGCCAGCAGCCGACAGGGCGGAGATGGCTACACCTTC.

V and J are TRBV5-8 and TRBJ2-1; TRBD2 matches at 12 bases. V shed 3 bases, J shed 4 bases, and the junction held 5 bases outside the gene matches. The CDR3 totals 16 residues. Germline loops: CDR1 SGHTS, CDR2 YDEGEE. The CDR3 is CASSWRTSGVYNEQFF. In DNA, the CDR3 is TGTGCCAGCAGCTGGAGGACTAGCGGGGTATACAATGAGCAGTTCTTC. The whole variable domain, remainder taken from reference TRBV5-8 and TRBJ2-1, is EAGVTQSPTHLIKTRGQQATLRCSPISGHTSVYWYQQALGLGLQFLLWYDEGEERNRGNFPPRFSGRQFPNYSSELNVNALELEDSALYLCASSWRTSGVYNEQFFGPGTRLTVL.

The V gene is TRBV4-2, the J gene TRBJ2-7; 9 nucleotides line up with TRBD2. Germline CDR1 and CDR2: LGHNA and YNFKEQ. The CDR3 has 15 amino acids. J gave up 6 bases and V 4 bases, and 10 bases lay outside the gene matches. In DNA form, the CDR3 reads TGTGCCAGCAGCCTTGGGATAGCGGGAGACGGCGAGCAGTACTTC. Translated, it gives CASSLGIAGDGEQYF.

This clone was seen a single time. The J gene is TRBJ1-1, the V gene TRBV5-5; no definite D call. CDR3 length: 13 residues. Trimming removed 1 base at V and 4 bases at J, with 8 bases between. Germline-derived CDR1 and CDR2 are SGHKS and YYEKEE (reference sequence). CDR3 sequence: CASSLRRLTEAFF. The CDR3 DNA reads as TGTGCCAGCAGCTTGCGGAGACTCACTGAAGCTTTCTTT.